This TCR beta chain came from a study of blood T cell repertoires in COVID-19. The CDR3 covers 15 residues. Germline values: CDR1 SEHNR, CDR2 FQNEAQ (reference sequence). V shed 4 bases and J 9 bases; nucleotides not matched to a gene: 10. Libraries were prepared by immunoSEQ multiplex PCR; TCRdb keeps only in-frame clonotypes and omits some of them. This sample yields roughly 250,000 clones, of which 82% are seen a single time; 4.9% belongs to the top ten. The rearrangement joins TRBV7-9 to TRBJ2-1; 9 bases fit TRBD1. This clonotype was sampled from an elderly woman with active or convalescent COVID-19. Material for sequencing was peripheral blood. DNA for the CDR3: TGTGCCAGCAGCTCCCGGACAGGGGCCTCCAGTGAGCAGTTCTTC. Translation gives CASSSRTGASSEQFF.